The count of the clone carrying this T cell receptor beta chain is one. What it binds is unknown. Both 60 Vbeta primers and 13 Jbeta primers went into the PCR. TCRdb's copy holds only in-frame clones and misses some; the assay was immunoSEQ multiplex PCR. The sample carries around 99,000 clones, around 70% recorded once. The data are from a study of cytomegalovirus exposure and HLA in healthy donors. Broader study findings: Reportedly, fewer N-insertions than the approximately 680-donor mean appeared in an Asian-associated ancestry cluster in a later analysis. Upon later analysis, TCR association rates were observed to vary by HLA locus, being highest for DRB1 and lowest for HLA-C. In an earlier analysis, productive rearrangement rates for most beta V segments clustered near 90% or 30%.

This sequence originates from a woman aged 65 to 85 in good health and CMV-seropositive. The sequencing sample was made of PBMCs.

CDR3 sequence reads: CASCVRGQGAGAEAFF. CDR3 bases: TGTGCCAGCTGTGTCAGGGGACAGGGAGCCGGCGCTGAAGCTTTCTTT. The chain links TRBV2 to TRBJ1-1, with TRBD1 identical over 9 bases. J gave up 6 bases and V 8 bases, and 16 bases lay outside the gene matches. There are 16 residues in the CDR3. Germline CDR1 reads SNHLY; CDR2 reads FYNNEI.